This TCR beta chain was profiled in a study of blood T cell repertoires in COVID-19. Overall study context: The samples span acute and convalescent COVID-19 from the United States, Italy and Spain. T cells, B-cell-depleted T cells, or PBMCs provided the cDNA or gDNA that served as material.

With V trimmed by 2 bases and J by 2 bases, 6 bases remained unmatched. The CDR3 consists of 16 residues. CDR1 and CDR2 (germline): SEHNR, FQNEAQ (reference sequence). Participants had their cohort set by participant-reported clinical history. In the original analysis: For nucleated cells, counts were estimated from reference gene primer amplification. Some clones are missing from TCRdb's copy, which holds only in-frame ones; the method was immunoSEQ multiplex PCR. V and J calls and clone size follow that table, whereas D and trimming were derived from the DNA. Of about 200,000 clones in the sample, approximately 83% were seen once.

The sample taken for sequencing was PBMCs or T cells enriched from blood (not recorded which). The chain is built from TRBV7-9 and TRBJ2-7, with TRBD1 matching over 10 bases. The sequence came from a woman aged 40 to 50 with acute COVID-19. The chain's CDR3 is CASSLTGQGIAYEQYF. CDR3 DNA sequence: TGTGCCAGCAGCTTAACGGGACAGGGGATCGCCTACGAGCAGTACTTC. Based on the CDR3 plus reference TRBV7-9 and TRBJ2-7, the full variable domain is DTGVSQNPRHKITKRGQNVTFRCDPISEHNRLYWYRQTLGQGPEFLTYFQNEAQLEKSRLLSDRFSAERPKGSFSTLEIQRTEQGDSAMYLCASSLTGQGIAYEQYFGPGTRLTVT.